This is a list of T cell receptor beta chains from one sample in a study of T-cell memory formation after mild COVID-19. MiXCR was run by TCRdb on the 5' RACE reads, yielding one entry per CDR3 protein. The data hold around 180,000 distinct CDR3 sequences, with roughly 18% observed a single time. Sequencing used PBMCs or a T cell subset sorted from them (not recorded which). The receptor source for this set is a man between 18 and 35 years old who had mild COVID-19 (a few samples of this study predate the infection). Cell type and time point are not known. The CDR3 runs from the conserved cysteine through the conserved F or W. The D gene is left open where the match is weak. For some rows the clone size is stated as once, few or many, or as a class when expanded; others skip it.

V gene	D gene	clone size	J gene	CDR3 DNA	CDR3 protein
TRBV7-3	-	few	TRBJ2-5	TGTGCCAGCAGCTTATCAGGGTTCCAAGAGACCCAGTACTTC	CASSLSGFQETQYF
TRBV15	TRBD2	few	TRBJ2-3	TGTGCCACCAGCAGAGGAGGGCGGGGGGGCCCAGATACGCAGTATTTT	CATSRGGRGGPDTQYF
TRBV7-2	-	few	TRBJ1-2	TGTGCCAGCAGCCCACGTTTTGGCGGTGGCTACACCTTC	CASSPRFGGGYTF
TRBV12-5	-	-	TRBJ2-5	TGTGCTAGTGGTTTGGCGACAGCAGCGGAGACCCAGTACTTC	CASGLATAAETQYF
TRBV12-3/TRBV12-4	TRBD1	-	TRBJ1-5	TGTGCCAGCAGCTTACAGGGGACGAATCAGCCCCAGCATTTT	CASSLQGTNQPQHF
TRBV4-3	-	few	TRBJ2-5	TGCGCCAGCAGCCAAGGGCCAGTCGGGACCCAGTACTTC	CASSQGPVGTQYF
TRBV7-2	-	-	TRBJ2-7	TGTGCCAGCACCTCGACGGGGCATGGAGGCGAGCAGTACTTC	CASTSTGHGGEQYF
TRBV7-6	-	few	TRBJ2-3	TGTGCCAGCAATGGAGCGGGTCGGGGAGATACGCAGTATTTT	CASNGAGRGDTQYF
TRBV9	-	few	TRBJ2-3	TGTGCCAGCAGCGCTACACAGGGGAGGGCAGATACGCAGTATTTT	CASSATQGRADTQYF
TRBV6-5	-	few	TRBJ1-1	TGTGCCAGCAGGAATTTGAACACTGAAGCTTTCTTT	CASRNLNTEAFF
TRBV20-1	TRBD1	-	TRBJ2-5	TGCAGTGCGCACCCGGGACAGGGTGGCCAAGAGACCCAGTACTTC	CSAHPGQGGQETQYF
TRBV20-1	TRBD2	once	TRBJ2-1	TGCAGTGCCGAGCGGGGCTCCTACAATGAGCAGTTCTTC	CSAERGSYNEQFF
TRBV4-2	-	few	TRBJ2-3	TGTGCCAGCAGCCAGCGGACTCGGGGGTCAGATACGCAGTATTTT	CASSQRTRGSDTQYF
TRBV6-2/TRBV6-3	-	-	TRBJ1-5	TGTGCCAGCAGGGACAGAACGCTCAAACAGCCCCAGCATTTT	CASRDRTLKQPQHF
TRBV4-2	TRBD1	-	TRBJ1-2	TGTGCCAGCAGCCAGCCGGGACAGGGTCAGGATCGGGGCTACACCTTC	CASSQPGQGQDRGYTF
TRBV12-3/TRBV12-4	-	few	TRBJ2-5	TGTGCCAGCAGTTTTCTGGAAGAGACCCAGTACTTC	CASSFLEETQYF
TRBV4-2	TRBD2	-	TRBJ2-3	TGTGCCAGCAGCCAAGAGGCGACTAGCGGGGGAGATACGCAGTATTTT	CASSQEATSGGDTQYF
TRBV7-8	-	-	TRBJ1-6	TGTGCCAGCAGGGCCCCTGACGGTTCACCCCTCCACTTT	CASRAPDGSPLHF
TRBV5-1	-	-	TRBJ2-7	TGCGCCAGCAGCCGTTCTACAGGAAGCTCCTACGAGCAGTACTTC	CASSRSTGSSYEQYF
TRBV27	TRBD1	-	TRBJ1-6	TGTGCCAGCAGTTTCGGGACCAGGGGGCGGTATAATTCACCCCTCCACTTT	CASSFGTRGRYNSPLHF
TRBV6-6	-	-	TRBJ2-2	TGTGCCAGCAGTTCCCTAAAGCTAGGATCCGGGGAGCTGTTTTTT	CASSSLKLGSGELFF
TRBV7-2	-	-	TRBJ2-3	TGTGCCAGCAGCCCTAGAAACACAGATACGCAGTATTTT	CASSPRNTDTQYF
TRBV5-1	-	-	TRBJ1-2	TGCGCCAGCAGCTTGGACAGGAATGATGGCTACACCTTC	CASSLDRNDGYTF
TRBV6-6	-	-	TRBJ1-6	TGTGCCAGCAGTTACTCGGGGCGGCAGACGGCCTCCTATAATTCACCCCTCCACTTT	CASSYSGRQTASYNSPLHF
TRBV6-5	TRBD1	-	TRBJ1-3	TGTGCCAGCGGACAGGACGGATACTCTGGAAACACCATATATTTT	CASGQDGYSGNTIYF
TRBV11-2	-	few	TRBJ1-4	TGTGCCAGCAGCATCCTCGGTGGGACAACTAATGAAAAACTGTTTTTT	CASSILGGTTNEKLFF
TRBV12-3/TRBV12-4	-	-	TRBJ2-7	TGTGCCCCCGACGTATGGGTCTACGAGCAGTACTTC	CAPDVWVYEQYF
TRBV20-1	TRBD1	-	TRBJ2-3	TGCAGTGCGAGAGACAGGGGACCAGATACGCAGTATTTT	CSARDRGPDTQYF
TRBV20-1	-	-	TRBJ2-1	TGCAGTGCTAGACCGGAAAGCTCCTACAATGAGCAGTTCTTC	CSARPESSYNEQFF
TRBV10-3	TRBD1	few	TRBJ2-6	TGTGCCATCAGCCCGGGACAGGCATCGGGGGCCAACGTCCTGACTTTC	CAISPGQASGANVLTF
TRBV28	TRBD1	once	TRBJ1-1	TGTGCCAGCAGTTTGTTGCAGGGGGGCAGCACTGAAGCTTTCTTT	CASSLLQGGSTEAFF
TRBV11-2	-	-	TRBJ1-2	TGTGCCAGCAGTGAGACACCTAACTATGGCTACACCTTC	CASSETPNYGYTF
TRBV20-1	TRBD1	few	TRBJ1-2	TGCAGTGCGGGGGGAGGGGGCGCCGGTGGCTACACCTTC	CSAGGGGAGGYTF
TRBV7-8	-	many	TRBJ2-1	TGTGCCAGCAGCCTCTATTACAATGAGCAGTTCTTC	CASSLYYNEQFF
TRBV2	TRBD1	many	TRBJ1-2	TGTGCCAGCAGTCCTGACAGGGACTATGGCTACACCTTC	CASSPDRDYGYTF
TRBV7-9	TRBD1	-	TRBJ2-3	TGTGCCAGCAGCCTGGGGCGGCGGACAGGGTCCTCAGATACGCAGTATTTT	CASSLGRRTGSSDTQYF
TRBV20-1	TRBD1	-	TRBJ1-1	TGCAGTGCTAGCCCAGCGGGACAGCTGACTGAAGCTTTCTTT	CSASPAGQLTEAFF
TRBV27	TRBD2	-	TRBJ2-3	TGTGCCAGCAGTTTATGGCTAGCGGGGCCGGCAGATACGCAGTATTTT	CASSLWLAGPADTQYF
TRBV5-1	-	few	TRBJ1-2	TGCGCCAGCAGCTTGGCCCCAGAAAACTATGGCTACACCTTC	CASSLAPENYGYTF
TRBV5-5	-	few	TRBJ1-1	TGTGCCAGCAACAGAGTAGGTCCGAACACTGAAGCTTTCTTT	CASNRVGPNTEAFF
TRBV9	-	-	TRBJ1-2	TGTGCCAGCAGCTATAGGGGATTTGGCTACACCTTC	CASSYRGFGYTF
TRBV5-1	-	-	TRBJ2-6	TGCGCCAGCAGCTCCCCGGGGACTGGGGCCAACGTCCTGACTTTC	CASSSPGTGANVLTF
TRBV7-2	TRBD2	-	TRBJ2-3	TGTGCCAGCAGCTTAGGCGGGGGGAGGTCAGATACGCAGTATTTT	CASSLGGGRSDTQYF
TRBV12-3/TRBV12-4	-	-	TRBJ2-6	TGTGCCAGCAGTTTTATCGGCCAGTTGGGGGCCAACGTCCTGACTTTC	CASSFIGQLGANVLTF
TRBV12-3/TRBV12-4	TRBD1	-	TRBJ1-1	TGTGCCAGCAGCCCGCCCAGGGGGTCGAACACTGAAGCTTTCTTT	CASSPPRGSNTEAFF
TRBV24-1	TRBD1	-	TRBJ2-5	TGTGCCACCAGTGACTCCGACAGGGGAGAGACCCAGTACTTC	CATSDSDRGETQYF
TRBV7-9	TRBD2	-	TRBJ2-3	TGTGCCAGCCCCCCGAGGGAGGGGAGCACAGATACGCAGTATTTT	CASPPREGSTDTQYF
TRBV10-3	-	-	TRBJ1-1	TGTGCCATCAGTGTCCGAACTGAGAACACTGAAGCTTTCTTT	CAISVRTENTEAFF
TRBV7-8	TRBD1	-	TRBJ2-3	TGTGCCAGCAGACCAAGACAGGGTGGGGATACGCAGTATTTT	CASRPRQGGDTQYF
TRBV11-2	-	few	TRBJ1-1	TGTGCCAGCAGCGTGAGCCCTACCGACACTGAAGCTTTCTTT	CASSVSPTDTEAFF
TRBV4-2	TRBD2	few	TRBJ2-1	TGTGCCAGCAGCCCAACGACTAGCGGGGCTCTAGGAGATGAGCAGTTCTTC	CASSPTTSGALGDEQFF
TRBV9	TRBD1	-	TRBJ1-4	TGTGCCAGCAGCGCGCGACCCCCGGGACAGGGGGTGGAAAAACTGTTTTTT	CASSARPPGQGVEKLFF
TRBV4-3	-	few	TRBJ1-5	TGCGCCAGCAGCCCCGGACTTGCTCAGCCCCAGCATTTT	CASSPGLAQPQHF
TRBV7-9	-	few	TRBJ2-1	TGTGCCAGCAGCTTAGTGGGACCGGCCGGTGAGCAGTTCTTC	CASSLVGPAGEQFF